This TCR beta chain comes out of a study of blood T cell repertoires in COVID-19. Study-level background: Samples came from the United States, Italy and Spain, spanning acute and convalescent COVID-19.

Per the study methods: By means of reference gene primer amplification, nucleated cell counts were estimated. Using immunoSEQ multiplex PCR, the repertoire was profiled, and TCRdb retains in-frame clones only, with some absent. That table gives V, J and clone size, and the DNA gave D and trimming. The sample has 10,000 to 11,000 clones; around 85% are singletons. Per germline, CDR1 SGHRS and CDR2 YFSETQ. This CDR3 contains 15 residues. Trimming took 3 bases from V and 3 from J; bases not matched to a gene: 6. The chain employs TRBV5-1 and TRBJ1-2; 9 positions match TRBD1. Sequenced material: peripheral blood. This receptor was taken from a man between 65 and 80 years old with active COVID-19. CDR3 bases: TGCGCCAGCAGCTCCTGGACAGGGGAGGACTATGGCTACACCTTC. Residues: CASSSWTGEDYGYTF. Together with reference TRBV5-1 and TRBJ1-2, the CDR3 gives the full variable domain: KAGVTQTPRYLIKTRGQQVTLSCSPISGHRSVSWYQQTPGQGLQFLFEYFSETQRNKGNFPGRFSGRQFSNSRSEMNVSTLELGDSALYLCASSSWTGEDYGYTFGSGTRLTVV.